This TCR beta chain is drawn from a study of regulatory T cells in long-lasting Graves disease. General study points: Patients with persistent disease shared 2,500 or so public clonotypes, outpacing the 900 to 1,000 shared by new patients.

This clonotype showed up many times. The antigen is not known. Sequencing libraries for TCR beta were prepared with iRepertoire HTBI primers and Arm-PCR of CDR3 regions. TCRdb independently ran MiXCR on the multiplex PCR reads; one entry per CDR3 protein. The sample holds 400,000 to 650,000 distinct CDR3 sequences, roughly 15% seen once. The germline V and J ends were trimmed by 4 bases and 3 bases, with 24 bases remaining between them. Germline CDR1 LGHNA, CDR2 YNFKEQ. This CDR3 has 18 amino acids. The time point was: newly diagnosed GD, antithyroid drugs for less than 3 months. PBMC-extracted RNA yielded the TCR library. EDTA tubes received 7.5 to 9 milliliters of drawn peripheral blood. The same data also contributed to another study, on T cells in Graves' hyperthyroidism and ophthalmopathy. This second study says: Diagnoses rested on clinical symptoms, serum thyroxine and TRAb, thyroid ultrasound and orbital computed tomography. During a first-round RT-PCR of the TCR CDR3, the HTBI primer set was used.

The sample in question was peripheral blood mononuclear cells (PBMCs), obtained at new diagnosis, from a patient treated with antithyroid drugs. V is TRBV4-2 and J is TRBJ1-2, with a tentative D call TRBD1 (5 bases). The source of this sequence is a woman aged 40 to 65 with Graves disease. DNA of the CDR3: TGTGCCAGCAGCCCCCACGGGGGTGTGGGGTTCGGGGACTATGGCTACACCTTC. This translates into CASSPHGGVGFGDYGYTF.